These 28 T cell receptor beta chains came from one sample sequenced in a study of T cells in Graves' hyperthyroidism and ophthalmopathy. RNA transcripts provided the source from which TCR beta CDR3 regions were amplified. First-round RT-PCR targeting the TCR CDR3 was performed with the HTBI primer set. One entry per CDR3 protein, called by TCRdb with MiXCR from the multiplex PCR reads. The repertoire has about 560,000 distinct CDR3 sequences, approximately 15% of them found once; the top ten carry 15% to 20%. Sequenced material: blood. The origin of the receptors is a young woman with Graves' hyperthyroidism.

This clonotype was detected ten times or more. The gene calls are TRBV20-1 and TRBJ2-7; D remains ambiguous. The CDR3 runs 10 residues. Trimming took off 6 bases at V and 5 bases at J, with 8 bases between the two ends. Germline assignment: CDR1 DFQATT and CDR2 SNEGSKA (reference sequence). The CDR3 region is CSAVRDEQYF. Here the CDR3 DNA reads TGCAGTGCCGTGCGCGACGAGCAGTACTTC.

A remark on this clonotype: A read error may produce the germline difference seen at one junction end. J is TRBJ2-3 and V is TRBV7-2; 10 bases are a match to TRBD1. Germline values: CDR1 SGHTA, CDR2 FQGNSA. This CDR3 comprises 15 residues. The CDR3 nucleotides are TGTGCCAGCGGCTTCGCCGGGACAGGGGCAGATACGCAGTATTTT. Its protein is CASGFAGTGADTQYF.

The chain recombines TRBV27 with TRBJ1-4, with no clear D. The CDR3 sequence is 14 residues long. V shed 5 bases and J shed 2 bases, with 9 bases lying between them. The V gene's germline CDR1 is MNHEY and CDR2 SMNVEV (reference sequence). CDR3 loop: CASSLTLTNEKLFF. The CDR3 region has the DNA TGTGCCAGCAGTCTCACCCTTACTAATGAAAAACTGTTTTTT.

This clonotype was detected many times. The V call is TRBV28, the J call TRBJ2-5; 11 bases fit TRBD2. V shed 1 base, J shed 4 bases, and the junction held 20 bases outside the gene matches. CDR3 length: 21 residues. Germline values: CDR1 MDHEN, CDR2 SYDVKM. For the CDR3, the DNA is TGTGCCAGCAGTTTATCCGGAGCAGACCTATTCTTAGCGGGAGGGCCAGAGACCCAGTACTTC. This sequence encodes CASSLSGADLFLAGGPETQYF.

In its sample, this clonotype was seen many times. This sequence joins TRBV27 and TRBJ1-3; 8 bases fit TRBD1. CDR1 is MNHEY, CDR2 SMNVEV, per germline (reference sequence). This CDR3 region has 14 residues. Germline trimming cut 5 bases from V and 3 bases from J; bases unmatched to any gene: 3. CDR3 region: CASSPTGVGNTIYF. In DNA form, the CDR3 reads TGTGCCAGCAGTCCGACAGGGGTTGGAAACACCATATATTTT.

At least ten counts were recorded for this clonotype. The chain links TRBV20-1 to TRBJ2-7, with D tentatively TRBD2 (6 bases). The CDR3 consists of 15 residues. V was trimmed by 0 bases and J by 3 bases, leaving 15 bases between them. Per the germline V gene, CDR1 is DFQATT and CDR2 is SNEGSKA (reference sequence). CDR3: CSARDRKGLYYEQYF. Written as DNA, the CDR3 is TGCAGTGCTAGAGATAGAAAGGGACTGTACTACGAGCAGTACTTC.

At least ten counts were recorded for this clonotype. The rearrangement links TRBV28 to TRBJ2-5; D gene unclear. Looked up from germline, CDR1 is MDHEN and CDR2 is SYDVKM. V lost 2 bases to trimming and J lost 1 base, with 11 bases between them. The length of the CDR3 is 15 residues. The CDR3, as DNA: TGTGCCAGCAGTTTAGGGGTAGACGGCCAAGAGACCCAGTACTTC. It is translated as CASSLGVDGQETQYF.

This clonotype was observed at least ten times. This chain joins TRBV7-3 and TRBJ2-3; TRBD2 matches at 9 bases. V dropped 2 bases and J dropped 5; count of bases not matched to a gene: 5. The CDR3 is 15 residues long. Germline V gives CDR1 SGHTA, CDR2 FQGTGA. The CDR3 sequence: CASSLGGGAGDTQYF. The CDR3, as DNA: TGTGCCAGCAGCTTAGGCGGGGGGGCGGGAGATACGCAGTATTTT.

A few counts support this clonotype. The chain employs TRBV5-5 and TRBJ1-1; tentative D call: TRBD1 (6 bases). Germline V lookup: CDR1 SGHKS, CDR2 YYEKEE (reference sequence). Between the trimmed V and J ends, which lost 4 bases and 1 base, there was a span of 14 bases. This CDR3 comprises 15 residues. The DNA for the CDR3 is TGTGCCAGCAGCGGACAGATAAGTAGGAACACTGAAGCTTTCTTT. This gives the protein CASSGQISRNTEAFF.

This clonotype was observed at least ten times. This chain connects TRBV11-2 to TRBJ2-5; TRBD1 matches at 8 bases. This CDR3 comprises 15 residues. With V trimmed by 5 bases and J by 3 bases, 8 bases remained unmatched. Germline CDR1 reads SGHAT; CDR2 reads FQNNGV. Here the CDR3 DNA reads TGTGCCAGCAGCGTGCACGGGACAGGAAAAGAGACCCAGTACTTC. Its protein product is CASSVHGTGKETQYF.

The J gene is TRBJ1-2, the V gene TRBV12-3 or TRBV12-4; 7 bases are shared with TRBD1. Trimming took 5 bases from V and 8 from J; bases not matched to a gene: 11. The CDR3 spans 14 residues. As DNA, the CDR3 is TGTGCCAGCAGTGGCAGACAGGGCCTATGGGGCTACACCTTC. Its protein product is CASSGRQGLWGYTF.

This chain links TRBV24-1 with TRBJ1-1; TRBD1 is a possible D gene (6 bases). The CDR3 loop spans 13 amino acids. Germline lookup yields CDR1 KGHDR and CDR2 SFDVKD. Trimming cost V 4 bases and J 5 bases, with 10 bases left between them. The CDR3 loop is CATSEKGGTEAFF. CDR3 nucleotides: TGTGCCACCAGTGAAAAGGGGGGGACTGAAGCTTTCTTT.

In its sample, this clonotype was seen a few times. V usage is TRBV27 and J usage is TRBJ1-1; TRBD1 aligns across 9 bases. With V trimmed by 5 bases and J by 0 bases, 1 base remained unmatched. There are 14 residues in the CDR3. Per germline, CDR1 MNHEY and CDR2 SMNVEV (reference sequence). The CDR3 loop reads CASSGTGMNTEAFF. The CDR3, as DNA: TGTGCCAGCAGTGGGACAGGGATGAACACTGAAGCTTTCTTT.

The J gene is TRBJ2-2, the V gene TRBV28; 15 nucleotides match TRBD2. CDR1 and CDR2 from the germline V gene are MDHEN and SYDVKM. V lost 3 bases, J lost 8 bases, and 16 bases stayed unmatched. The CDR3 spans 20 residues. The CDR3, as DNA: TGTGCCAGCAGTTTCCCCCTCTCGGACAGGACTAGCGGGAGGGGAGGGGAGCTGTTTTTT. Its translation: CASSFPLSDRTSGRGGELFF. Full variable domain (missing parts from reference TRBV28 and TRBJ2-2): DVKVTQSSRYLVKRTGEKVFLECVQDMDHENMFWYRQDPGLGLRLIYFSYDVKMKEKGDIPEGYSVSREKKERFSLILESASTNQTSMYLCASSFPLSDRTSGRGGELFFGEGSRLTVL.

The rearrangement links TRBV28 to TRBJ2-1, with TRBD1 as a possible D gene (5 bases). CDR1 and CDR2 from the germline V gene are MDHEN and SYDVKM. Trimming shortened V by 4 bases and J by 7 bases, and 17 bases separated the two germline ends. This CDR3 has 15 residues. This CDR3 is CASSSRVLYGNEQFF. In DNA form, the CDR3 reads TGTGCCAGCAGTTCCAGGGTGTTATATGGGAATGAGCAGTTCTTC.

This clonotype showed up just a few times. The rearrangement uses TRBV5-1 and TRBJ2-7, with TRBD2 matching 12 bases. There are 16 residues in the CDR3. The germline CDR1 and CDR2 sequences are SGHRS and YFSETQ. The trim removed 0 bases at V and 8 bases at J, leaving 9 bases unmatched. The CDR3 sequence is CASSLGLAGGPTKQYF. CDR3 sequence (DNA): TGCGCCAGCAGCTTGGGGCTAGCGGGAGGGCCTACCAAGCAGTACTTC.

This clonotype has just a few counts. A much larger clone lies one base from this, so it may be a read error. The chain recombines TRBV11-2 with TRBJ2-7; 9 bases fit TRBD2. Germline CDR1 reads SGHAT; CDR2 reads FQNNGV. J was trimmed by 6 bases and V by 5 bases; bases with no gene match: 11. The CDR3 has 15 amino acids. The CDR3, as DNA: TGTGCCAGCAGCCCTACTAGCGGGTTTACCTGCGAGCAGTACTTC. It is translated as CASSPTSGFTCEQYF.

This clonotype was seen at least ten times. Written as DNA, the CDR3 is TGTGCCAGCAGCAGCAGAGTGGGCTATGGCTACACCTTC. This sequence encodes CASSSRVGYGYTF. V gene TRBV7-8 combines with J gene TRBJ1-2; D gene unclear. Deletions cut 5 bases from V and 4 bases from J, with 11 bases between. The CDR3 is 13 residues long. Germline assignment: CDR1 SGHVS and CDR2 FQNEAQ. The variable domain in full, completed from reference TRBV7-8 and TRBJ1-2, reads GAGVSQSPRYKVAKRGQDVALRCDPISGHVSLFWYQQALGQGPEFLTYFQNEAQLDKSGLPSDRFFAERPEGSVSTLKIQRTQQEDSAVYLCASSSRVGYGYTFGSGTRLTVV.

The gene calls are TRBV12-3 or TRBV12-4 and TRBJ1-3; D gene uncertain. The V end lost 3 bases, the J end lost 6 bases, and 15 bases lay between the germline ends. The CDR3 is 15 amino acids. CDR3 coding DNA: TGTGCCAGCAGTTTCTTAGGGATGTGGGAAAACACCATATATTTT. As protein: CASSFLGMWENTIYF.

The CDR3 sequence is CASSFPEREKLFF. The CDR3 DNA sequence: TGTGCCAGCAGCTTCCCCGAGAGAGAAAAACTGTTTTTT. This chain links TRBV5-4 with TRBJ1-4; D gene ambiguous. Germline-derived CDR1 and CDR2 are SGHNT and YYREEE (reference sequence). V lost 2 bases, J lost 8 bases, and 10 bases lay in between. The CDR3 extends over 13 amino acids.

Many counts were recorded for this clonotype. Germline is not matched at one junction end, which may reflect a read error. V usage is TRBV5-1 and J usage is TRBJ1-1; D unclear. The CDR3 is 16 residues long. CDR1 is SGHRS and CDR2 is YFSETQ in the germline V gene. The CDR3, as DNA: TGCGCCAGCAGCTTGTGGAGGGTACCTACGAACACTGAAACTTTCTTT. Its protein is CASSLWRVPTNTETFF.

This clonotype was detected a few times. The V call is TRBV14, the J call TRBJ1-3, with D uncertain. The V gene lost 2 bases and the J gene lost 0 bases, with 11 bases spanning the gap. The germline V gene encodes CDR1 SGHDN and CDR2 FVKESK. The CDR3 has 16 amino acids. In nucleotides, the CDR3 is TGTGCCAGCAGCCAACAGCGAACCACCTCTGGAAACACCATATATTTT. Amino acid sequence: CASSQQRTTSGNTIYF.

This chain connects TRBV11-3 to TRBJ2-5; D might be TRBD2 (5 bases). CDR3 size: 13 residues. V was cut by 3 bases and J by 13 bases, with 18 bases left in between. CDR1 is SGHNT and CDR2 is YENEEA in the germline V gene. The CDR3 reads CASSLVYRAGGYF. As DNA, the CDR3 is TGTGCCAGCAGCTTGGTTTACAGAGCAGGAGGGTACTTC.

This clonotype has a count of ten or more. J is TRBJ1-5 and V is TRBV18; perhaps TRBD1 as D (6 bases). V gave up 1 base and J gave up 3 bases, with 13 bases separating them. From germline, CDR1 is KGHSH and CDR2 LQKENI. The CDR3 is 16 amino acids. The chain's CDR3 is CASSPRRQVDNQPQHF. CDR3 in DNA: TGTGCCAGCTCACCACGGAGACAGGTAGACAATCAGCCCCAGCATTTT.

This clonotype was seen repeatedly, ten times or more. J is TRBJ2-5 and V is TRBV2; 8 nucleotides align to TRBD2. V was pared by 5 bases and J by 0 bases, with 5 bases of the junction left unmatched. Germline lookup yields CDR1 SNHLY and CDR2 FYNNEI. The CDR3 length is 15 residues. The CDR3 reads CASSILAEYQETQYF. Here the CDR3 DNA reads TGTGCCAGCAGTATACTAGCGGAGTACCAAGAGACCCAGTACTTC.

The chain has TRBV6-1 and TRBJ2-5; perhaps TRBD1 as D (6 bases). Germline V gene lookup returns CDR1 MNHNS and CDR2 SASEGT. The germline V and J ends were trimmed by 2 bases and 3 bases, with 16 bases remaining between them. The CDR3 length is 16 residues. CDR3 in amino acids: CASSEPRDMGKETQYF. The CDR3 region has the DNA TGTGCCAGCAGTGAACCACGGGACATGGGTAAAGAGACCCAGTACTTC.

This clonotype was seen ten or more times. This sequence joins TRBV27 and TRBJ2-2, with a weak D call TRBD1 (5 bases). This CDR3 spans 14 amino acids. The ends were cut back, 3 bases at V and 6 bases at J, with 11 bases in the middle. Germline CDR1 reads MNHEY; CDR2 reads SMNVEV (reference sequence). This CDR3 reads CASSFRQGAGELFF. DNA for the CDR3: TGTGCCAGCAGTTTCAGGCAGGGTGCCGGGGAGCTGTTTTTT.

This clonotype was recorded at least ten times. The V and J genes are TRBV7-2 and TRBJ2-6; 8 bases line up with TRBD1. This CDR3 region has 14 residues. Unmatched junction bases numbered 2, after V lost 3 bases and J lost 7 bases. Germline CDR1 SGHTA, CDR2 FQGNSA. CDR3: CASSFGQGANVLTF. Written as DNA, the CDR3 is TGTGCCAGCAGCTTCGGACAGGGTGCCAACGTCCTGACTTTC.